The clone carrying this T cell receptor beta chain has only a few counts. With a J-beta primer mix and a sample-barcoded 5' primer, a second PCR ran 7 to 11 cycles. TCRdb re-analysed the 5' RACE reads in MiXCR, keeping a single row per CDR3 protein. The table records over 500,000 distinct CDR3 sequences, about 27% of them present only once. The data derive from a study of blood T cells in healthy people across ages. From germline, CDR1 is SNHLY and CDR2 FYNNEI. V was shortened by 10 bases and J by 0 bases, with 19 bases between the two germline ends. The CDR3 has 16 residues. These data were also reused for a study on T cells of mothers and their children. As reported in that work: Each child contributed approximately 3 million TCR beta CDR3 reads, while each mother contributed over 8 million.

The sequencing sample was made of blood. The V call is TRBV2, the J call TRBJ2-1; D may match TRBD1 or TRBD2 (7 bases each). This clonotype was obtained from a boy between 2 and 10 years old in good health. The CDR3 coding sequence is TGTGCCATCCCAGGGGGGGGCAGTTCCTCCTACAATGAGCAGTTCTTC. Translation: CAIPGGGSSSYNEQFF.